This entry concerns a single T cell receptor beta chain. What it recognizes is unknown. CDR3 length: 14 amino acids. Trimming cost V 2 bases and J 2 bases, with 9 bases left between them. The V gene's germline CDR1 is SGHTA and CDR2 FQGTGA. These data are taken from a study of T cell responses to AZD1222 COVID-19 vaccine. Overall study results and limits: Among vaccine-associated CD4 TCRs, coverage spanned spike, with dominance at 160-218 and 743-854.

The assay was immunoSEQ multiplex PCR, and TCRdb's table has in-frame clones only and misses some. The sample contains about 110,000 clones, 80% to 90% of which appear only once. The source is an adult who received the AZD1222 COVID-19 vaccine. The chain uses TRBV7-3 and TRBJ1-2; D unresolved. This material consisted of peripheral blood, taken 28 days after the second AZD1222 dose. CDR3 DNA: TGTGCCAGCAGCTTATCGGTCGGGAACTATGGCTACACCTTC. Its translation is CASSLSVGNYGYTF.